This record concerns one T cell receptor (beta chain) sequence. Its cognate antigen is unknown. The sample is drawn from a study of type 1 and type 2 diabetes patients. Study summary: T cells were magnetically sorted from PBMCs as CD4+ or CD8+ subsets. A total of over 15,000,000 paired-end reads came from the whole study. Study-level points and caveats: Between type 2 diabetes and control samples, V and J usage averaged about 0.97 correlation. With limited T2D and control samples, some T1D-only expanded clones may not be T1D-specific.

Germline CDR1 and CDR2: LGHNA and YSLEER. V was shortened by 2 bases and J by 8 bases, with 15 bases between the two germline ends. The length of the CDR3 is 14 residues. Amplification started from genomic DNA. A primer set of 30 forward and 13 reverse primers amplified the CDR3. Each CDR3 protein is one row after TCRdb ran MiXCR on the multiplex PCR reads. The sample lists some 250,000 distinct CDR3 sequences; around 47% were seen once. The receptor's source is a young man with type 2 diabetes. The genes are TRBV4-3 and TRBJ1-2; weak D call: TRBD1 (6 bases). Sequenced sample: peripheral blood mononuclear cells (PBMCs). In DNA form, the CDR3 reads TGCGCCAGCAGCCAACCCGACGCGGGGGCCGGCTACACCTTC. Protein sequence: CASSQPDAGAGYTF.